These 27 T cell receptor beta chains originate from one sample sequenced in a study of Ad26.COV2.S vaccination and SARS-CoV-2 variants. Described treatment: around 19 received Ad26.COV2.S at low or high dose, single or two shots; about 5 received placebo; per-sample allocation not given. Sampling was performed 63 days after the first vaccine or placebo injection. Method: immunoSEQ multiplex PCR; TCRdb's copy keeps in-frame clones and lacks some. The table lists 450,000 to 550,000 clones, 75% to 90% of them singletons, with about 2.4% in the top ten. The source was peripheral blood, collected in a trial of Ad26.COV2.S vaccine versus placebo. Receptor source: a person aged 18 to 59 who received the Ad26.COV2.S COVID-19 vaccine or a placebo.

The rearrangement links TRBV29-1 to TRBJ2-3, with TRBD2 identical over 7 bases. V dropped 3 bases and J dropped 1; count of bases not matched to a gene: 4. The CDR3 covers 14 residues. The germline V gene encodes CDR1 SQVTM and CDR2 ANQGSEA. CDR3 amino acids: CSVDATSGTDTQYF. For the CDR3, the DNA is TGCAGCGTTGACGCTACTAGCGGCACAGATACGCAGTATTTT.

This chain uses TRBV23-1 with TRBJ2-7; TRBD2 matches 7 bases. TRBV23-1 is marked as an open reading frame, function uncertain. V gave up 0 bases and J gave up 6 bases; unmatched junction bases: 5. The CDR3 spans 14 residues. Here the CDR3 DNA reads TGCGCCAGCAGTCAATCGGGGCGGGGGAGCGAGCAGTACGTC. It yields the protein CASSQSGRGSEQYV.

The V call is TRBV3-1 (or the pseudogene TRBV3-2), the J call TRBJ1-2; D call uncertain. Trimming left V 0 bases short and J 3 bases short, with 11 bases between. CDR1 is LGHDT, CDR2 YNNKEL, per germline (reference sequence). The length of the CDR3 is 15 residues. For the CDR3, the DNA is TGTGCCAGCAGCCAAGATCTCACACTCTACTATGGCTACACCTTC. Translating it yields CASSQDLTLYYGYTF.

The chain carries TRBV4-3 and TRBJ1-6, with TRBD1 as a possible D gene (6 bases). V lost 0 bases to trimming and J lost 0 bases, with 12 bases between them. Germline values: CDR1 LGHNA, CDR2 YSLEER. The CDR3 is made up of 18 amino acids. DNA of the CDR3: TGCGCCAGCAGCCAAGATTGGGACACTAGCTCCTATAATTCACCCCTCCACTTT. Its translation: CASSQDWDTSSYNSPLHF.

The chain joins TRBV5-5 to TRBJ2-7, with TRBD1 as a possible D gene (6 bases). The CDR3 contains 15 residues. Germline CDR1 and CDR2: SGHKS and YYEKEE (reference sequence). Trimming removed 2 bases at V and 2 bases at J, with 14 bases between. CDR3 amino acids: CASSFDGQRTYEQYF. The DNA of the CDR3 is TGTGCCAGCAGCTTTGACGGACAGCGGACCTACGAGCAGTACTTC. Full variable domain (remainder filled in from reference TRBV5-5 and TRBJ2-7): DAGVTQSPTHLIKTRGQQVTLRCSPISGHKSVSWYQQVLGQGPQFIFQYYEKEERGRGNFPDRFSARQFPNYSSELNVNALLLGDSALYLCASSFDGQRTYEQYFGPGTRLTVT.

This clone appeared once. The chain joins TRBV4-3 to TRBJ1-1; no firm D call. The CDR3 loop spans 14 amino acids. Per germline, CDR1 LGHNA and CDR2 YSLEER. V lost 4 bases and J lost 5, with 14 bases in between. The CDR3, as DNA: TGCGCCAGCAGCCCCCATGGGCGTGGTACTGAAGCTTTCTTT. It encodes CASSPHGRGTEAFF.

The V gene is TRBV28, the J gene TRBJ1-4; possibly TRBD1 for D (5 bases). V lost 4 bases to trimming and J lost 12 bases, with 12 bases between them. This CDR3 has 12 residues. CDR1 and CDR2 (germline): MDHEN, SYDVKM. CDR3 residues: CASSSPGLELFF. The CDR3 coding sequence is TGTGCCAGCAGTTCTCCGGGGCTTGAACTGTTTTTT.

This chain links TRBV7-2 with TRBJ1-2; D possibly corresponds to TRBD1 (5 bases). CDR3 length: 17 residues. Germline CDR1 SGHTA, CDR2 FQGNSA. V was shortened by 3 bases and J by 4 bases, with 21 bases between the two germline ends. For the CDR3, the DNA is TGTGCCAGCAGCTTTCGAGAGGGCCAGGGAATTTCCTATGGCTACACCTTC. It encodes CASSFREGQGISYGYTF.

The chain uses TRBV28 and TRBJ2-3, with 7 bases aligning to TRBD1. From germline, CDR1 is MDHEN and CDR2 SYDVKM. CDR3 length: 15 residues. V shed 4 bases, J shed 2 bases, and the junction held 6 bases outside the gene matches. The CDR3 nucleotides read TGTGCCAGCAGTTGGGGACAGCCGGACACAGATACGCAGTATTTT. Translating gives CASSWGQPDTDTQYF.

The table lists this clone with a few counts. This rearrangement joins TRBV19 to TRBJ1-1; unclear D gene. This CDR3 comprises 15 residues. V lost 2 bases and J lost 4, with 14 bases in between. Germline CDR1 reads LNHDA; CDR2 reads SQIVND (reference sequence). The CDR3 loop reads CASSISSGGSTEAFF. CDR3 DNA: TGTGCCAGTAGTATATCTTCGGGTGGGAGCACTGAAGCTTTCTTT.

J is TRBJ1-1 and V is TRBV5-6, with 7 bases lining up with TRBD1. Germline V gene data show CDR1 as SGHDT and CDR2 as YYEEEE. The CDR3 length is 12 residues. V trimming: 3 bases; J trimming: 7 bases; junction bases outside the gene matches: 3. CDR3 sequence: CASSSDRNEAFF. The CDR3 bases are TGTGCCAGCAGCTCGGACAGGAATGAAGCTTTCTTT.

The chain carries TRBV28 and TRBJ1-1, with D perhaps matching TRBD1 (5 bases). CDR3 length: 15 amino acids. Germline CDR1 is MDHEN and CDR2 is SYDVKM. Trimming cost V 8 bases and J 4 bases, with 20 bases left between them. The CDR3 region is CASRQQWGQRTEAFF. CDR3 bases: TGTGCCAGCCGACAGCAGTGGGGCCAGCGCACTGAAGCTTTCTTT.

This chain links TRBV12-5 with TRBJ2-1; no firm D call. The CDR3 is 15 residues long. Germline V gives CDR1 LGHNT, CDR2 FRNRAP. V gave up 2 bases and J gave up 3 bases, with 11 bases separating them. The CDR3 nucleotides are TGTGCTAGTGGTTTGAGTAAGGGATTCTACAATGAGCAGTTCTTC. Amino acids: CASGLSKGFYNEQFF.

V is TRBV7-3 and J is TRBJ2-1; D might be TRBD2 (6 bases). Germline CDR1 and CDR2: SGHTA and FQGTGA. The CDR3 spans 16 residues. Trimming removed 4 bases at V and 9 bases at J, with 22 bases between. In nucleotides, the CDR3 is TGTGCCAGCAGCTCTGGGGGGAGCCTAGGTTCCGCTGAGCAGTTCTTC. Protein sequence: CASSSGGSLGSAEQFF. Using reference TRBV7-3 and TRBJ2-1 for the parts outside the CDR3, the full variable domain is GAGVSQTPSNKVTEKGKYVELRCDPISGHTALYWYRQSLGQGPEFLIYFQGTGAADDSGLPNDRFFAVRPEGSVSTLKIQRTERGDSAVYLCASSSGGSLGSAEQFFGPGTRLTVL.

The rearrangement joins TRBV29-1 to TRBJ2-1; D uncertain. The germline V gene encodes CDR1 SQVTM and CDR2 ANQGSEA. The V and J ends lost 5 bases and 2 bases respectively, with 13 bases between them. CDR3 length: 14 residues. CDR3 sequence reads: CSVCYDAPYNEQFF. CDR3 DNA: TGCAGCGTTTGTTATGATGCCCCCTACAATGAGCAGTTCTTC.

The chain employs TRBV15 and TRBJ1-2; D call uncertain. This CDR3 spans 17 amino acids. CDR1 and CDR2 from the germline V gene are LNHNV and YYDKDF (reference sequence). V was cut by 0 bases and J by 0 bases, with 14 bases left in between. DNA of the CDR3: TGTGCCACCAGCAGAGATCGGAAACAGCTAGCTAACTATGGCTACACCTTC. Translating it yields CATSRDRKQLANYGYTF.

The chain recombines TRBV7-9 with TRBJ2-3, with D perhaps TRBD2 (5 bases). CDR1 and CDR2 from the germline V gene are SEHNR and FQNEAQ (reference sequence). V lost 5 bases to trimming and J lost 3 bases, with 12 bases between them. The CDR3 sequence is 14 residues long. The DNA of the CDR3 is TGTGCCAGCAGCACCGGGATCCGGACAGATACGCAGTATTTT. It codes for CASSTGIRTDTQYF.

The J gene is TRBJ2-1, the V gene TRBV4-2, with 10 bases fitting TRBD2. This CDR3 comprises 15 residues. Germline trimming cut 0 bases from V and 9 bases from J; bases unmatched to any gene: 5. Germline CDR1 is LGHNA and CDR2 is YNFKEQ. For the CDR3, the DNA is TGTGCCAGCAGCCAAGAAGCCCAGCGGGAGGGTGAGCAGTTCTTC. Translated: CASSQEAQREGEQFF.

This sequence joins TRBV5-1 and TRBJ2-5, with D uncertain. Germline V gene sequence: CDR1 SGHRS, CDR2 YFSETQ. The germline V and J ends were trimmed by 3 bases and 2 bases, with 14 bases remaining between them. The CDR3 contains 15 residues. CDR3 DNA: TGCGCCAGCAGCTATGGGCTACTCTTTCAAGAGACCCAGTACTTC. Translated, it gives CASSYGLLFQETQYF.

The chain recombines TRBV9 with TRBJ2-2, with TRBD2 as a possible D gene (5 bases). Trimming removed 3 bases from V and 2 bases from J, with 14 bases in between. Germline lookup yields CDR1 SGDLS and CDR2 YYNGEE. The CDR3 sequence is 16 residues long. CDR3 in DNA: TGTGCCAGCAGCGACCGACTGGGAGCCAACACCGGGGAGCTGTTTTTT. Residues: CASSDRLGANTGELFF.

This clone has only one observation. The chain carries TRBV7-8 and TRBJ2-3; a possible D gene is TRBD1 (6 bases). CDR1 is SGHVS and CDR2 is FQNEAQ in the germline V gene. Between the trimmed V and J ends, which lost 1 base and 0 bases, there was a span of 23 bases. There are 20 residues in the CDR3. CDR3 region: CASSLDYREFYATSTDTQYF. The CDR3 DNA reads TGTGCCAGCAGCTTAGATTACAGGGAGTTTTACGCTACTAGCACAGATACGCAGTATTTT.

This clone was seen once. The gene calls are TRBV19 and TRBJ2-3; D unclear. Per germline, CDR1 LNHDA and CDR2 SQIVND (reference sequence). Trimming pared 3 bases from V and 1 base from J, leaving 8 bases between. The CDR3 is 14 residues long. The DNA of the CDR3 is TGTGCCAGTAGTATGTGGGATCGCACAGATACGCAGTATTTT. Encoded protein: CASSMWDRTDTQYF. Looking up the rest from reference TRBV19 and TRBJ2-3 gives the full variable domain: DGGITQSPKYLFRKEGQNVTLSCEQNLNHDAMYWYRQDPGQGLRLIYYSQIVNDFQKGDIAEGYSVSREKKESFPLTVTSAQKNPTAFYLCASSMWDRTDTQYFGPGTRLTVL.

The chain joins TRBV4-3 to TRBJ1-3; unclear D gene. V was shortened by 0 bases and J by 8 bases, with 20 bases between the two germline ends. The CDR3 covers 17 residues. Germline CDR1 is LGHNA and CDR2 is YSLEER. The CDR3 DNA reads TGCGCCAGCAGCCAAGATCCGGGTGGGGTCTCGTGGGACACCATATATTTT. Translation: CASSQDPGGVSWDTIYF.

The chain combines TRBV18 with TRBJ2-7; TRBD1 agrees at 7 bases. Trimming took 3 bases from V and 5 from J; bases not matched to a gene: 7. Germline CDR1 and CDR2: KGHSH and LQKENI. The CDR3 covers 14 residues. CDR3 in amino acids: CASSPFRDSNEQYV. In nucleotides, the CDR3 is TGTGCCAGCTCACCTTTCCGGGACAGCAACGAGCAGTACGTC.

V gene TRBV4-2 combines with J gene TRBJ1-2; no reliable D call. Trimming cost V 0 bases and J 10 bases, with 9 bases left between them. Germline CDR1 LGHNA, CDR2 YNFKEQ. The CDR3 contains 12 residues. As DNA, the CDR3 is TGTGCCAGCAGCCAAGATACAACCTACTACACCTTC. Translation: CASSQDTTYYTF.

The CDR3 coding sequence is TGTGCCAGCAGCTTTCAGCGGTCGAACACCGGGGAGCTGTTTTTT. As protein: CASSFQRSNTGELFF. V is TRBV7-3 and J is TRBJ2-2, with a possible D match to TRBD2 (5 bases). The CDR3 covers 15 residues. Trimming left V 3 bases short and J 0 bases short, with 8 bases between. Per germline, CDR1 SGHTA and CDR2 FQGTGA. Full variable domain (outside the CDR3, taken from reference TRBV7-3 and TRBJ2-2): GAGVSQTPSNKVTEKGKYVELRCDPISGHTALYWYRQSLGQGPEFLIYFQGTGAADDSGLPNDRFFAVRPEGSVSTLKIQRTERGDSAVYLCASSFQRSNTGELFFGEGSRLTVL.

The chain joins TRBV3-1 (or the pseudogene TRBV3-2) to TRBJ1-2, with D uncertain. Germline CDR1 LGHDT, CDR2 YNNKEL (reference sequence). The length of the CDR3 is 9 residues. V gave up 8 bases and J gave up 6 bases, with 4 bases separating them. The CDR3 nucleotides read TGTGCCAGCGTAAATGGCTACACCTTC. Translation: CASVNGYTF.